The clone carrying this TCR beta chain has a single count. Antigen: not known. The data were obtained in a study of vaccination effects on CD4 cells after COVID-19. Study-wide context: Early and late time points after vaccination were used to sample three convalescent patients. The median interval between the second dose and post-vaccine sampling was 72 days.

Some clones are missing from TCRdb's copy, which holds only in-frame ones; the method was immunoSEQ multiplex PCR. Among about 34,000 clones listed, around 74% were seen once. Overall study findings and caveats: The study dataset contains few convalescent patients and includes no early post-infection timepoints. Mainly new clones induced by vaccination were found among post-vaccine spike-reactive clones in convalescents.

Isolating CD4+ T cells followed ten to eleven days of culture. From March to December 2020, the person had a SARS-CoV-2 infection that was confirmed by PCR. Each participant was given two doses of one vaccine (BNT162b2 or mRNA-1273). The CDR3 is 13 amino acids. The germline V and J ends were trimmed by 3 bases and 9 bases, with 9 bases remaining between them. Germline CDR1 and CDR2: SEHNR and FQNEAQ (reference sequence). The input for sequencing was CD4+ T cells from PBMCs cultured without peptide, taken after COVID-19 vaccination. The chain joins TRBV7-9 to TRBJ1-6, with TRBD1 as a possible D gene (6 bases). The sequence was collected from a human donor who had a prior SARS-CoV-2 infection. The DNA of the CDR3 is TGTGCCAGCAGCTTGGGGGCCGGTTCACCCCTCCACTTT. Protein: CASSLGAGSPLHF.